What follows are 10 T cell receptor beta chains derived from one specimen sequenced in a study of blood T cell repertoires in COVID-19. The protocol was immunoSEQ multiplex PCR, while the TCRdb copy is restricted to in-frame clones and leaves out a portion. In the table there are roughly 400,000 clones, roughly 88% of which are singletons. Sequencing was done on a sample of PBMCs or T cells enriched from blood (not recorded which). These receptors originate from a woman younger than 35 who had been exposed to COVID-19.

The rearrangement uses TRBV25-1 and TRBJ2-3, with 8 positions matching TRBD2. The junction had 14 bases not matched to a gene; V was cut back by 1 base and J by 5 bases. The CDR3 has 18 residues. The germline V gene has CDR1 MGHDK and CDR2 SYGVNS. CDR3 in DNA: TGTGCCAGCAGTGAATGGAATAGCTTCGGGAGGGCTGGAGATACGCAGTATTTT. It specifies CASSEWNSFGRAGDTQYF.

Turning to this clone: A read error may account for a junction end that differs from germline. CDR3: CASSLGANTEAFF. In DNA form, the CDR3 reads TGTGCTAGCAGCTTAGGGGCGAACACTGAAGCTTTCTTT. The chain has TRBV7-7 and TRBJ1-1; D may be TRBD1 (5 bases). This CDR3 is built from 13 residues. Germline-derived CDR1 and CDR2 are SSHAT and FNYEAQ (reference sequence).

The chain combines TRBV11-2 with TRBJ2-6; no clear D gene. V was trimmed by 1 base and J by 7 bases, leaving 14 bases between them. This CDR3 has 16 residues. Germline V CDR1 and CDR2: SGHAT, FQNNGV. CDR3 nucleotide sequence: TGTGCCAGCAGCTTAGTGAGCCCCGTTTTCGCCAACGTCCTGACTTTC. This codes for CASSLVSPVFANVLTF.

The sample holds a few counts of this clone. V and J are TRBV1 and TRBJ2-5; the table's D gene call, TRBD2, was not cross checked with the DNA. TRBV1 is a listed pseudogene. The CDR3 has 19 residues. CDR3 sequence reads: CTSSSPLGLAGGMGETQYF. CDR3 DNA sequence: TGCACCAGCAGCTCCCCGTTGGGACTAGCGGGAGGGATGGGGGAGACCCAGTACTTC.

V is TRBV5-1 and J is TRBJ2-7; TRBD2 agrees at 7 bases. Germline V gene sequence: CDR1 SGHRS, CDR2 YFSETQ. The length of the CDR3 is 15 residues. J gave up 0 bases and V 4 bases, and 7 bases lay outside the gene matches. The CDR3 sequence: CASSPRGGSSYEQYF. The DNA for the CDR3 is TGCGCCAGCAGCCCCCGCGGCGGGAGCTCCTACGAGCAGTACTTC.

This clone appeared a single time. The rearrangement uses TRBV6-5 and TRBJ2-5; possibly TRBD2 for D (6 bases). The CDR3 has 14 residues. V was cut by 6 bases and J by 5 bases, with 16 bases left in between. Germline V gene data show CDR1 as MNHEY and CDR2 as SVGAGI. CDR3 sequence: CASRLARRDETQYF. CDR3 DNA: TGTGCCAGCAGGCTAGCGAGAAGGGACGAGACCCAGTACTTC.

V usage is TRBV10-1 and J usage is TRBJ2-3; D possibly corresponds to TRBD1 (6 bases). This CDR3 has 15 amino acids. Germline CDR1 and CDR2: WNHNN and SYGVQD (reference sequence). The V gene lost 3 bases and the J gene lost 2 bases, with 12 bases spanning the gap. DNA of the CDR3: TGCGCCAGCAGTGACCAGGGGCATCCCACAGATACGCAGTATTTT. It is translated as CASSDQGHPTDTQYF.

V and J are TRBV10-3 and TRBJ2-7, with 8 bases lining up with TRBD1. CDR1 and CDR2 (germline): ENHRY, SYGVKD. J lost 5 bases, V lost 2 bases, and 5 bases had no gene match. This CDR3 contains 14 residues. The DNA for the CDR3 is TGTGCCATCAGTGAGGTTCAGGGGGCCCACGAGCAGTACTTC. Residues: CAISEVQGAHEQYF.

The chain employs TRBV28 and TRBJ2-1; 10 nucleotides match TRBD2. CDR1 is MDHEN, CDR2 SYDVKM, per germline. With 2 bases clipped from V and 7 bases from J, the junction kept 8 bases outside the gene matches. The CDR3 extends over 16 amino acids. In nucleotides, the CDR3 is TGTGCCAGCAGTTTACCCAGCGGGGGGGGCGGGAATGAGCAGTTCTTC. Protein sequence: CASSLPSGGGGNEQFF.

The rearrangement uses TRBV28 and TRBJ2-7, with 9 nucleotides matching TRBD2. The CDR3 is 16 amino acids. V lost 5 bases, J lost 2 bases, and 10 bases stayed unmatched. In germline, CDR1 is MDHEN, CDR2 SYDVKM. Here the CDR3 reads CASSELAGDIPYEQYF. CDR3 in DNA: TGTGCCAGCAGTGAATTAGCGGGAGATATACCCTACGAGCAGTACTTC.